One and the same sample provided the 28 T cell receptor beta chains below, sequenced in a study of blood T cells in healthy people across ages. Next came a second PCR, run for about 7 to 11 cycles, which used a sample-barcoded 5' primer along with a J-beta primer mix. TCRdb re-called the 5' RACE reads through MiXCR, storing one row per CDR3 protein. The sample holds 800,000 or so distinct CDR3 sequences, 35% to 60% seen once. Sequencing was carried out using blood. Receptors originate from an elderly man in good health.

The V gene is TRBV5-1, the J gene TRBJ2-3; 13 bases line up with TRBD2. The CDR3 covers 15 residues. V lost 4 bases to trimming and J lost 5 bases; unmatched junction nucleotides: 4. The V gene's germline CDR1 is SGHRS and CDR2 YFSETQ. The CDR3 protein is CASSQLAGGIDTQYF. For the CDR3, the DNA is TGCGCCAGCAGCCAACTAGCGGGAGGGATAGATACGCAGTATTTT.

The chain links TRBV27 to TRBJ2-7, with a possible D match to TRBD2 (5 bases). Germline CDR1 and CDR2: MNHEY and SMNVEV (reference sequence). This CDR3 has 15 residues. V was shortened by 4 bases and J by 1 base, with 14 bases between the two germline ends. The CDR3 region has the DNA TGTGCCAGCAGTTCCACCCTCGGACTTTCCTACGAGCAGTACTTC. Translating gives CASSSTLGLSYEQYF.

This clonotype was counted only a few times. V is TRBV6-1 and J is TRBJ2-3, with 11 nucleotides matching TRBD2. Germline V gene sequence: CDR1 MNHNS, CDR2 SASEGT. This CDR3 region has 12 residues. The CDR3 sequence is CCVGLAEDTQYF. In DNA form, the CDR3 reads TGTTGCGTGGGACTAGCGGAAGATACGCAGTATTTT.

This clonotype was recorded many times. The J gene is TRBJ2-1, the V gene TRBV5-1, with 13 positions matching TRBD2. The J segment lost 9 bases and the V segment lost 4 bases, leaving 7 bases of the junction unmatched. The CDR3 is 15 residues long. Germline V CDR1 and CDR2: SGHRS, YFSETQ. In nucleotides, the CDR3 is TGCGCCAGCAGCATTGGGACTAGCGGGATAGGTGAGCAGTTCTTC. Its translation is CASSIGTSGIGEQFF.

In the case of this clonotype: A read error may produce the germline difference seen at one junction end. The chain is built from TRBV12-3 or TRBV12-4 and TRBJ2-7; D is undetermined. The CDR3 totals 11 residues. The CDR3 reads CAGSQTYEQYF. CDR3 DNA sequence: TGTGCCGGCAGTCAAACCTACGAGCAGTACTTC.

V usage is TRBV5-1 and J usage is TRBJ1-6, with D tentatively TRBD1 (5 bases). The germline CDR1 and CDR2 sequences are SGHRS and YFSETQ. Between the trimmed V and J ends, which lost 0 bases and 10 bases, there was a span of 14 bases. This CDR3 has 15 residues. This CDR3 reads CASSLVAREDSPLHF. As DNA, the CDR3 is TGCGCCAGCAGCTTGGTAGCCAGGGAGGACTCACCCCTCCACTTT.

This clonotype was counted once. A read error may account for a junction end that differs from germline. The chain uses TRBV10-3 and TRBJ2-1; TRBD1 agrees at 7 bases. The CDR3 loop spans 15 amino acids. Germline V gives CDR1 ENHRY, CDR2 SYGVKD. The CDR3 region has the DNA TGTGCCATCAGCGAGTCCGGGACAGACCTAATTGAGCAGTTCTTC. Its translation: CAISESGTDLIEQFF.

This clonotype has a single count. This rearrangement joins TRBV29-1 to TRBJ2-2; D perhaps matches TRBD2 (5 bases). The CDR3 totals 13 residues. CDR1 and CDR2 (germline): SQVTM, ANQGSEA. V was clipped by 4 bases and J by 9 bases, with 15 bases between them. For the CDR3, the DNA is TGCAGCGTTGTCGAAGGAGCGGCCCGGGAGCTGTTTTTT. Its translation: CSVVEGAARELFF.

The CDR3 protein is CASKTGSNTGELFF. CDR3 in DNA: TGTGCCAGTAAGACAGGGTCGAACACCGGGGAGCTGTTTTTT. The V call is TRBV27, the J call TRBJ2-2; 7 bases match TRBD1. This CDR3 is built from 14 residues. The trim removed 9 bases at V and 0 bases at J, leaving 4 bases unmatched. CDR1 and CDR2 from the germline V gene are MNHEY and SMNVEV (reference sequence).

This clonotype was counted many times. For the CDR3, the DNA is TGTGCCAGCAGCCCTTCAGGGAACACTGAAGCTTTCTTT. This translates into CASSPSGNTEAFF. This sequence joins TRBV18 and TRBJ1-1, with D hard to call. Germline loops: CDR1 KGHSH, CDR2 LQKENI. V was cut by 8 bases and J by 1 base, with 11 bases left in between. The CDR3 is made up of 13 amino acids.

The rearrangement joins TRBV29-1 to TRBJ2-7; no definite D call. The CDR3 extends over 15 amino acids. Germline V gene sequence: CDR1 SQVTM, CDR2 ANQGSEA. Deletions cut 0 bases from V and 6 bases from J, with 18 bases between. CDR3: CSVEDGAGPISEQYF. The CDR3 coding sequence is TGCAGCGTTGAAGATGGCGCAGGCCCGATCAGCGAGCAGTACTTC.

V is TRBV4-2 and J is TRBJ1-5, with a possible D match to TRBD1 (6 bases). Per germline, CDR1 LGHNA and CDR2 YNFKEQ. The V and J ends lost 0 bases and 6 bases respectively, with 9 bases between them. The CDR3 contains 14 residues. CDR3: CASSQEGGAQPQHF. CDR3 in DNA: TGTGCCAGCAGCCAAGAAGGGGGGGCTCAGCCCCAGCATTTT.

This clonotype was recorded a few times. V gene TRBV7-2 combines with J gene TRBJ1-2, with D hard to call. The CDR3 runs 14 residues. Trimming removed 5 bases at V and 3 bases at J, with 13 bases between. Germline assignment: CDR1 SGHTA and CDR2 FQGNSA. CDR3 in DNA: TGTGCCAGCAGCCTAGGAGGGCTGTACTATGGCTACACCTTC. This sequence encodes CASSLGGLYYGYTF.

This rearrangement joins TRBV12-3 or TRBV12-4 to TRBJ2-2; possibly TRBD2 for D (5 bases). V lost 11 bases, J lost 6 bases, and 22 bases lay in between. The CDR3 loop spans 15 amino acids. Here the CDR3 reads CAGRFGGGSPGELFF. The CDR3 DNA sequence: TGTGCCGGCCGATTCGGAGGTGGGAGCCCCGGGGAGCTGTTTTTT.

This clonotype appeared a few times. This chain joins TRBV7-2 and TRBJ1-4; D might be TRBD1 (5 bases). This CDR3 is built from 15 residues. Germline V lookup: CDR1 SGHTA, CDR2 FQGNSA. Trimming removed 4 bases from V and 3 bases from J, with 12 bases in between. The CDR3 DNA reads as TGTGCCAGCAGCTATTCCGGGACGTCTAATGAAAAACTGTTTTTT. Translated: CASSYSGTSNEKLFF.

This clonotype was counted only a few times. V usage is TRBV29-1 and J usage is TRBJ1-1; 8 nucleotides agree with TRBD1. J was trimmed by 6 bases and V by 7 bases; bases with no gene match: 19. Germline lookup yields CDR1 SQVTM and CDR2 ANQGSEA. The length of the CDR3 is 16 residues. The CDR3: CSGTTRQGAFRSEAFF. The CDR3 region has the DNA TGCAGCGGGACCACCCGGCAGGGGGCTTTTCGATCTGAAGCTTTCTTT.

This clonotype appeared many times. V usage is TRBV7-6 and J usage is TRBJ2-7; TRBD2 matches 14 bases. This CDR3 comprises 19 residues. CDR1 and CDR2 from the germline V gene are SGHVS and FNYEAQ. The V gene end was trimmed by 7 bases and the J gene end by 2 bases; junction bases not matched to a gene: 16. For the CDR3, the DNA is TGTGCCAGCACTCGCTCCCTCGGGACTAGCGGGAGAGGAACCTACGAGCAGTACTTC. Residues: CASTRSLGTSGRGTYEQYF.

The count of this clonotype is one. The rearrangement uses TRBV2 and TRBJ2-7; 7 bases line up with TRBD2. The CDR3 extends over 14 amino acids. Germline loops: CDR1 SNHLY, CDR2 FYNNEI. V was clipped by 6 bases and J by 1 base; unmatched bases: 6. CDR3 loop: CASRKTSWSYEQYF. The CDR3 nucleotides read TGTGCCAGCAGAAAGACTAGCTGGTCCTACGAGCAGTACTTC.

V and J are TRBV20-1 and TRBJ2-3; D is possibly TRBD2 (5 bases). The length of the CDR3 is 13 residues. From germline, CDR1 is DFQATT and CDR2 SNEGSKA (reference sequence). V lost 5 bases to trimming and J lost 5 bases, with 14 bases between them. For the CDR3, the DNA is TGCAGTGCTCCCCCCGAGGGCATAGATACGCAGTATTTT. It encodes CSAPPEGIDTQYF.

This clonotype was seen a few times. The genes are TRBV15 and TRBJ1-5, with D perhaps TRBD1 (5 bases). Trimming shortened V by 0 bases and J by 2 bases, and 8 bases separated the two germline ends. Looked up from germline, CDR1 is LNHNV and CDR2 is YYDKDF (reference sequence). The CDR3 has 15 amino acids. The CDR3 DNA reads TGTGCCACCAGCAGAGACAGGGTAGGCAATCAGCCCCAGCATTTT. This gives the protein CATSRDRVGNQPQHF.

This sequence joins TRBV18 and TRBJ2-7; 7 bases fit TRBD2. The junction had 4 bases not matched to a gene; V was cut back by 3 bases and J by 5 bases. CDR1 and CDR2 (germline): KGHSH, LQKENI. The CDR3 is 13 amino acids. DNA of the CDR3: TGTGCCAGCTCACCCTCTGGGGGGGACGAGCAGTACTTC. Translated, it gives CASSPSGGDEQYF.

This clonotype was seen once. V usage is TRBV20-1 and J usage is TRBJ2-5, with unresolved D. The CDR3 is 15 amino acids. Trimming cost V 0 bases and J 5 bases, with 16 bases left between them. Germline assignment: CDR1 DFQATT and CDR2 SNEGSKA (reference sequence). The CDR3 reads CSARDQEDAPETQYF. The DNA of the CDR3 is TGCAGTGCTAGAGATCAGGAAGACGCTCCGGAGACCCAGTACTTC.

The chain links TRBV12-3 or TRBV12-4 to TRBJ2-5, with 10 bases matching TRBD2. Trimming removed 8 bases from V and 5 bases from J; junction bases left unmatched: 14. This CDR3 region has 16 residues. The CDR3 DNA reads TGTGCCAGCTCGGGACTAGCGACGACGTGGGTGGAGACCCAGTACTTC. This encodes CASSGLATTWVETQYF.

In this sample, this clonotype turned up a few times. This chain links TRBV20-1 with TRBJ1-5; TRBD1 aligns across 8 bases. This CDR3 spans 14 amino acids. Germline assignment: CDR1 DFQATT and CDR2 SNEGSKA (reference sequence). V lost 6 bases, J lost 6 bases, and 10 bases stayed unmatched. As DNA, the CDR3 is TGCAGTGCCACGACAGGGGAAACGGGTCAGCCCCAGCATTTT. Amino acid sequence: CSATTGETGQPQHF.

This clonotype was counted a few times. The chain employs TRBV6-6 and TRBJ2-3, with TRBD2 as a possible D gene (6 bases). The CDR3 has 13 residues. Germline assignment: CDR1 MNHNY and CDR2 SVGAGI (reference sequence). V dropped 7 bases and J dropped 8 bases, with 16 bases sitting between them. The CDR3 here is CASNPGHSGTQYF. As DNA, the CDR3 is TGTGCCAGCAACCCGGGCCATAGCGGTACGCAGTATTTT.

The CDR3 loop reads CSARDLAGSADTQYF. CDR3 bases: TGCAGTGCTAGAGATCTGGCAGGGAGTGCAGATACGCAGTATTTT. This chain links TRBV20-1 with TRBJ2-3, with D perhaps matching TRBD1 or TRBD2 (5 bases each). Germline loops: CDR1 DFQATT, CDR2 SNEGSKA (reference sequence). There are 15 residues in the CDR3. V lost 0 bases, J lost 4 bases, and 14 bases lay in between.

This clonotype was detected only a few times. The chain carries TRBV12-3 or TRBV12-4 and TRBJ2-7; 13 bases match TRBD2. V shed 5 bases, J shed 6 bases, and the junction held 4 bases outside the gene matches. The CDR3 has 14 residues. CDR3 DNA: TGTGCCAGCAGTCGTACTAGCGGGAGGGCCGAGCAGTACTTC. Residues: CASSRTSGRAEQYF.

This clonotype has a count of ten or more. The chain couples TRBV5-6 to TRBJ2-3; D gene unclear. This CDR3 is built from 12 residues. CDR1 and CDR2 (germline): SGHDT, YYEEEE. Trimming took 5 bases from V and 1 from J, leaving 5 bases between them. The CDR3 region has the DNA TGTGCCAGCAGTCCAGGCACAGATACGCAGTATTTT. It is translated as CASSPGTDTQYF.